This is a list of T cell receptor beta chains from one sample in a study of shared clonotypes between healthy human individuals. Repertoires were generated with immunoSEQ multiplex PCR, while TCRdb's copy carries only in-frame clones and drops some. Here the sample spans about 2.1 million clones, 80% to 95% being singletons. The source material was naive CD8+ T cells from PBMCs. Receptors originate from a man aged 18 to 35 in good health. Some clones in this sample may be carry-over from other donors' samples. The CDR3 runs from the conserved cysteine through the conserved F or W. A D gene is named only where the DNA matches it firmly. Expanded clones get a size class; other rows say once, few or many, or leave the size out.

abundance: few; v_gene: TRBV27; d_gene: .; j_gene: TRBJ2-6; CDR3nt: TGTGCCAGCAGTTCCCGCTCTGGGGCCAACGTCCTGACTTTC; CDR3aa: CASSSRSGANVLTF
abundance: .; v_gene: TRBV7-2; d_gene: .; j_gene: TRBJ2-1; CDR3nt: TGTGCCAGCAGCGCCGAGGGGAACCGGTTCTTC; CDR3aa: CASSAEGNRFF
abundance: .; v_gene: TRBV11-3; d_gene: .; j_gene: TRBJ2-1; CDR3nt: TGTGCCAGCAGCTCGCTTACCTACAATGAGCAGTTCTTC; CDR3aa: CASSSLTYNEQFF
abundance: .; v_gene: TRBV28; d_gene: .; j_gene: TRBJ1-5; CDR3nt: TGTGCCAGCAGTTTTCTGAGGAGCAATCAGCCCCAGCATTTT; CDR3aa: CASSFLRSNQPQHF
abundance: .; v_gene: TRBV15; d_gene: TRBD1; j_gene: TRBJ2-7; CDR3nt: TGTGCCACCAGCAGAGAATGGACAGGGGACTACGAGCAGTACTTC; CDR3aa: CATSREWTGDYEQYF
abundance: .; v_gene: TRBV7-9; d_gene: TRBD2; j_gene: TRBJ2-7; CDR3nt: TGTGCCAGCAGCTCGTCGGGGGGTAGCGAGCAGTACTTC; CDR3aa: CASSSSGGSEQYF
abundance: .; v_gene: TRBV19; d_gene: TRBD2; j_gene: TRBJ2-1; CDR3nt: TGTGCCAGTAGTATAGTCTCCGATTCGGGAGGTTCCTACAATGAGCAGTTCTTC; CDR3aa: CASSIVSDSGGSYNEQFF
abundance: .; v_gene: TRBV2; d_gene: .; j_gene: TRBJ2-1; CDR3nt: TGTGCCAGCAACGGTCCGGAGCAGTTCTTC; CDR3aa: CASNGPEQFF
abundance: .; v_gene: TRBV4-1; d_gene: .; j_gene: TRBJ1-1; CDR3nt: TGCGCCAGCAGCCTCCCGGGGGGCATGGGTACTGAAGCTTTCTTT; CDR3aa: CASSLPGGMGTEAFF
abundance: once; v_gene: TRBV27; d_gene: .; j_gene: TRBJ2-2; CDR3nt: TGTGCCAGCAGTTTCAAGAACACCGGGGAGCTGTTTTTT; CDR3aa: CASSFKNTGELFF
abundance: .; v_gene: TRBV29-1; d_gene: .; j_gene: TRBJ2-2; CDR3nt: TGCAGCGTTGACTGGGACGGAAACACCGGGGAGCTGTTTTTT; CDR3aa: CSVDWDGNTGELFF
abundance: .; v_gene: TRBV7-9; d_gene: TRBD2; j_gene: TRBJ2-5; CDR3nt: TGTGCCAGCAGCCTCCCAGGAAGCGGGAGGGCCGGGGAGACCCAGTACTTC; CDR3aa: CASSLPGSGRAGETQYF
abundance: .; v_gene: TRBV9; d_gene: .; j_gene: TRBJ2-3; CDR3nt: TGTGCCAGCAGCGTAGGGATTGGCGGGACCACAGATACGCAGTATTTT; CDR3aa: CASSVGIGGTTDTQYF
abundance: .; v_gene: TRBV6-1; d_gene: .; j_gene: TRBJ1-4; CDR3nt: TGTGCCAGCAAAGGGCCGATTAATGAAAAACTGTTTTTT; CDR3aa: CASKGPINEKLFF
abundance: .; v_gene: TRBV9; d_gene: TRBD1; j_gene: TRBJ2-7; CDR3nt: TGTGCCAGCAGCTTCGGGACAGGAAATACCTACGAGCAGTACTTC; CDR3aa: CASSFGTGNTYEQYF
abundance: .; v_gene: TRBV7-2; d_gene: TRBD2; j_gene: TRBJ2-1; CDR3nt: TGTGCCAGCAGCTCCGTAGTGTTGCTAGCGGGAGGGCCGGGGCATGAGCAGTTCTTC; CDR3aa: CASSSVVLLAGGPGHEQFF
abundance: .; v_gene: TRBV30; d_gene: TRBD2; j_gene: TRBJ2-7; CDR3nt: TGTGCCTGGAGTGTAATCCCGCCACTAGCGGCTTTCCCCTACGAGCAGTACTTC; CDR3aa: CAWSVIPPLAAFPYEQYF
abundance: .; v_gene: TRBV29-1; d_gene: .; j_gene: TRBJ2-7; CDR3nt: TGCAGCGTTGAGGGTCGGTCAGTCTACGAGCAGTACTTC; CDR3aa: CSVEGRSVYEQYF
abundance: .; v_gene: TRBV18; d_gene: .; j_gene: TRBJ1-1; CDR3nt: TGTGCCAGCTCACCACCTGACGAGGGGACTGAAGCTTTCTTT; CDR3aa: CASSPPDEGTEAFF
abundance: .; v_gene: TRBV10-3; d_gene: TRBD2; j_gene: TRBJ2-3; CDR3nt: TGTGCCACTTCGAGAGAGCGGGGGAGCACAGATACGCAGTATTTT; CDR3aa: CATSRERGSTDTQYF
abundance: .; v_gene: TRBV5-5; d_gene: .; j_gene: TRBJ2-7; CDR3nt: TGTGCCAGCAGCTGGGGACTCCCCTACGAGCAGTACTTC; CDR3aa: CASSWGLPYEQYF
abundance: .; v_gene: TRBV27; d_gene: .; j_gene: TRBJ2-1; CDR3nt: TGTGCCAGCAGTTTAGGACAGACTAGTTTCAATGAGCAGTTCTTC; CDR3aa: CASSLGQTSFNEQFF
abundance: .; v_gene: TRBV7-6; d_gene: TRBD2; j_gene: TRBJ2-7; CDR3nt: TGTGCCAGCAGCTCCCGGGAGGGGACTGCCTCCTACGAGCAGTACTTC; CDR3aa: CASSSREGTASYEQYF
abundance: .; v_gene: TRBV27; d_gene: .; j_gene: TRBJ2-1; CDR3nt: TGTGCCAGCAGTACCTATCCTCCGGGGCCCGGCAATGAGCAGTTCTTC; CDR3aa: CASSTYPPGPGNEQFF
abundance: .; v_gene: TRBV5-6; d_gene: .; j_gene: TRBJ2-7; CDR3nt: TGTGCCAGCAGCTTGGAGGACTACGAGCAGTACTTC; CDR3aa: CASSLEDYEQYF
abundance: .; v_gene: TRBV29-1; d_gene: TRBD2; j_gene: TRBJ2-7; CDR3nt: TGCAGCGTTGAAAACCACGGGGGGGCGACCTACGAGCAGTACTTC; CDR3aa: CSVENHGGATYEQYF
abundance: .; v_gene: TRBV5-6; d_gene: .; j_gene: TRBJ2-7; CDR3nt: TGTGCCAGCAGCTTGCCTAGCTCCTACGAGCAGTACTTC; CDR3aa: CASSLPSSYEQYF
abundance: .; v_gene: TRBV28; d_gene: .; j_gene: TRBJ2-6; CDR3nt: TGTGCCAGCAGTTGGGGACTGGCGCCTGGGGCCAACGTCCTGACTTTC; CDR3aa: CASSWGLAPGANVLTF
abundance: .; v_gene: TRBV6-6; d_gene: .; j_gene: TRBJ2-2; CDR3nt: TGTGCCAGCAGTTGGTCACTAGATTTCGGGGGGGAGCTGTTTTTT; CDR3aa: CASSWSLDFGGELFF
abundance: .; v_gene: TRBV4-1; d_gene: .; j_gene: TRBJ2-7; CDR3nt: TGCGCCAGCAGCCAACAATCCGCCGGCTACGAGCAGTACTTC; CDR3aa: CASSQQSAGYEQYF
abundance: .; v_gene: TRBV4-3; d_gene: .; j_gene: TRBJ2-5; CDR3nt: TGCGCCAGCAGCCCCAGGGAGACCCAGTACTTC; CDR3aa: CASSPRETQYF
abundance: .; v_gene: TRBV4-1; d_gene: .; j_gene: TRBJ2-7; CDR3nt: TGCGCCAGCAGCCTCCAACGGGCGGGACTGGGATCTTCCTACGAGCAGTACTTC; CDR3aa: CASSLQRAGLGSSYEQYF
abundance: .; v_gene: TRBV28; d_gene: .; j_gene: TRBJ2-7; CDR3nt: TGTGCCAGCAGGGGGTGGGACGAGCAGTACTTC; CDR3aa: CASRGWDEQYF
abundance: .; v_gene: TRBV10-3; d_gene: .; j_gene: TRBJ2-1; CDR3nt: TGTGCCATCAGGGCTAGCTCCGACAATGAGCAGTTCTTC; CDR3aa: CAIRASSDNEQFF
abundance: .; v_gene: TRBV7-3; d_gene: TRBD1; j_gene: TRBJ1-1; CDR3nt: TGTGCCAGCAGCCCCAGACAGGGGAACACTGAAGCTTTCTTT; CDR3aa: CASSPRQGNTEAFF
abundance: .; v_gene: TRBV19; d_gene: .; j_gene: TRBJ2-3; CDR3nt: TGTGCCAGTAGTTTTTTTGGGGGTCGTGACACAGATACGCAGTATTTT; CDR3aa: CASSFFGGRDTDTQYF
abundance: .; v_gene: TRBV29-1; d_gene: TRBD1; j_gene: TRBJ2-7; CDR3nt: TGCAGCGTGGAAAACAGGGGGCAAGGCGAGCAGTACTTC; CDR3aa: CSVENRGQGEQYF
abundance: .; v_gene: TRBV5-1; d_gene: TRBD1; j_gene: TRBJ2-3; CDR3nt: TGCGCCAGCAGCTGGGGACAGGGTTTAACCCAGTGGGACACAGATACGCAGTATTTT; CDR3aa: CASSWGQGLTQWDTDTQYF
abundance: .; v_gene: TRBV9; d_gene: TRBD2; j_gene: TRBJ2-7; CDR3nt: TGTGCCAGCAGCCCCGGACTAGCGGGCTCCTACGAGCAGTACTTC; CDR3aa: CASSPGLAGSYEQYF
abundance: .; v_gene: TRBV11-3; d_gene: .; j_gene: TRBJ2-7; CDR3nt: TGTGCCAGCAGCTTTGCACAGACCTACGAGCAGTACTTC; CDR3aa: CASSFAQTYEQYF
abundance: .; v_gene: TRBV4-3; d_gene: .; j_gene: TRBJ1-5; CDR3nt: TGCGCCAGCAGCCAAGGGTGGGGTATTAGCAATCAGCCCCAGCATTTT; CDR3aa: CASSQGWGISNQPQHF
abundance: .; v_gene: TRBV10-3; d_gene: .; j_gene: TRBJ2-3; CDR3nt: TGTGCCACTCAGGGACCTCTCCTTGGGGATACGCAGTATTTT; CDR3aa: CATQGPLLGDTQYF
abundance: .; v_gene: TRBV2; d_gene: .; j_gene: TRBJ1-2; CDR3nt: TGTGCCAGCAGTGAGTCCAGGGGCACTAACTATGGCTACACCTTC; CDR3aa: CASSESRGTNYGYTF
abundance: .; v_gene: TRBV28; d_gene: TRBD1; j_gene: TRBJ1-4; CDR3nt: TGTGCCAGCAGTTCGAAAGGACAGGATAATGAAAAACTGTTTTTT; CDR3aa: CASSSKGQDNEKLFF
abundance: .; v_gene: TRBV19; d_gene: TRBD1; j_gene: TRBJ1-1; CDR3nt: TGTGCCAGTAGTCTCGACAGGGTTTTGACTGAAGCTTTCTTT; CDR3aa: CASSLDRVLTEAFF
abundance: .; v_gene: TRBV20-1; d_gene: .; j_gene: TRBJ2-2; CDR3nt: TGCAGTGCTAGAGCCGGCGGGGAGCTGTTTTTT; CDR3aa: CSARAGGELFF
abundance: .; v_gene: TRBV5-1; d_gene: .; j_gene: TRBJ2-3; CDR3nt: TGCGCCAGCAGCTTAGTAGGTATTAGCAGAAGCACAGATACGCAGTATTTT; CDR3aa: CASSLVGISRSTDTQYF
abundance: .; v_gene: TRBV4-3; d_gene: .; j_gene: TRBJ2-2; CDR3nt: TGCGCCAGCAGCCAAATTCTGACCGGGGAGCTGTTTTTT; CDR3aa: CASSQILTGELFF
abundance: .; v_gene: TRBV9; d_gene: .; j_gene: TRBJ1-4; CDR3nt: TGTGCCAGCAGCGTAGGCGCGGGGGCTCGAGAAAAACTGTTTTTT; CDR3aa: CASSVGAGAREKLFF
abundance: .; v_gene: TRBV5-5; d_gene: .; j_gene: TRBJ2-7; CDR3nt: TGTGCCAGCAGCTTGGGGCGGGGAGGCGGCTACGAGCAGTACTTC; CDR3aa: CASSLGRGGGYEQYF
abundance: .; v_gene: TRBV4-3; d_gene: TRBD1; j_gene: TRBJ1-2; CDR3nt: TGCGCCAGCAGCCAAGTTAGGACAGGGGTCAATGGCTACACCTTC; CDR3aa: CASSQVRTGVNGYTF
abundance: .; v_gene: TRBV28; d_gene: TRBD1; j_gene: TRBJ2-3; CDR3nt: TGTGCCAGCAGTTCGAAAACAGGGGGCACAGATACGCAGTATTTT; CDR3aa: CASSSKTGGTDTQYF
abundance: .; v_gene: TRBV10-3; d_gene: .; j_gene: TRBJ1-1; CDR3nt: TGTGCCATCCAAGCAGAAATACTCACTGAAGCTTTCTTT; CDR3aa: CAIQAEILTEAFF
abundance: .; v_gene: TRBV10-3; d_gene: TRBD1; j_gene: TRBJ1-3; CDR3nt: TGTGCCATCAGGGACAGGGACTCTGGAAACACCATATATTTT; CDR3aa: CAIRDRDSGNTIYF
abundance: .; v_gene: TRBV27; d_gene: TRBD1; j_gene: TRBJ2-5; CDR3nt: TGTGCCAGCAGTTTGACAGGGGGTAAGACCCAGTACTTC; CDR3aa: CASSLTGGKTQYF
abundance: .; v_gene: TRBV6-1; d_gene: .; j_gene: TRBJ2-2; CDR3nt: TGTGCCAGCAGTGAGTTTCCGAGCACCGGGGAGCTGTTTTTT; CDR3aa: CASSEFPSTGELFF
abundance: .; v_gene: TRBV5-6; d_gene: .; j_gene: TRBJ2-4; CDR3nt: TGTGCCAGCAGCTTGGGTTTTGGGGGTTTTAGCACTGATCAGTACTTC; CDR3aa: CASSLGFGGFSTDQYF
abundance: once; v_gene: TRBV7-6; d_gene: .; j_gene: TRBJ1-4; CDR3nt: TGTGCCAGCAGCTTAGGAAGGGGTGCTAATGAAAAACTGTTTTTT; CDR3aa: CASSLGRGANEKLFF